The 27 T cell receptor beta chains below come from one sample, sequenced in a study of T cell responses to AZD1222 COVID-19 vaccine. Generated by immunoSEQ multiplex PCR, the TCRdb table keeps only in-frame clones and is missing some. The table lists around 150,000 clones, about 90% of them singletons. The sample in question was peripheral blood, obtained on day 0 of AZD1222 vaccination. These TCRs come from an adult in good health.

In this sample, this clone turned up a few times. CDR3 nucleotide sequence: TGTGCCAGTAGTATTTCGGACCGCTACTATGGCTACACCTTC. Translated, it gives CASSISDRYYGYTF. The rearrangement links TRBV19 to TRBJ1-2, with D uncertain. The CDR3 covers 14 residues. The germline V and J ends were trimmed by 3 bases and 3 bases, with 11 bases remaining between them. CDR1 and CDR2 (germline): LNHDA, SQIVND (reference sequence).

This chain links TRBV7-3 with TRBJ2-3; no reliable D call. Germline V gene data show CDR1 as SGHTA and CDR2 as FQGTGA. The V end was cut by 2 bases, the J end by 3 bases, with 6 bases between. This CDR3 contains 13 residues. The CDR3 sequence: CASSLGSTDTQYF. In nucleotides, the CDR3 is TGTGCCAGCAGCTTAGGGTCGACAGATACGCAGTATTTT.

The J gene is TRBJ1-1, the V gene TRBV19, with D tentatively TRBD1 (6 bases). Trimming pared 3 bases from V and 1 base from J, leaving 12 bases between. The V gene's germline CDR1 is LNHDA and CDR2 SQIVND (reference sequence). The CDR3 contains 15 residues. The CDR3 coding sequence is TGTGCCAGTAGTATTTACGGGACAACGAACACTGAAGCTTTCTTT. Amino acid sequence: CASSIYGTTNTEAFF.

This chain connects TRBV7-2 to TRBJ1-2, with no clear D. V was trimmed by 5 bases and J by 8 bases, leaving 21 bases between them. From germline, CDR1 is SGHTA and CDR2 FQGNSA. There are 15 residues in the CDR3. The CDR3 DNA reads as TGTGCCAGCAGCCCGAGCTCGTATCCCTTTGAAGGCTACACCTTC. Translating it yields CASSPSSYPFEGYTF.

This clone was seen only once. The chain combines TRBV6-5 with TRBJ2-3, with 7 bases lining up with TRBD2. After removal of 10 bases from V and 2 bases from J, the junction contained 9 bases not matched to a gene. Germline loops: CDR1 MNHEY, CDR2 SVGAGI. The CDR3 sequence is 14 residues long. CDR3: CATTGGIATDTQYF. The CDR3 coding sequence is TGTGCCACCACCGGGGGGATTGCCACAGATACGCAGTATTTT.

The V call is TRBV12-3 or TRBV12-4, the J call TRBJ1-2; a weak D match, TRBD1 (5 bases). CDR3 length equals 13 residues. Trimming cost V 6 bases and J 2 bases, with 10 bases left between them. The CDR3 loop reads CASRQQANYGYTF. The CDR3 DNA reads TGTGCCAGCAGGCAACAGGCAAACTATGGCTACACCTTC.

The V call is TRBV2, the J call TRBJ1-1; maybe TRBD1 (5 bases). This CDR3 spans 14 amino acids. Germline V gene data show CDR1 as SNHLY and CDR2 as FYNNEI. The V end was cut by 4 bases, the J end by 4 bases, with 13 bases between. The CDR3 bases are TGTGCCAGCAGTGTCCTGGGGGGTGGCACTGAAGCTTTCTTT. Amino acids: CASSVLGGGTEAFF. The full variable domain, in which reference TRBV2 and TRBJ1-1 provide the parts outside the CDR3, is EPEVTQTPSHQVTQMGQEVILRCVPISNHLYFYWYRQILGQKVEFLVSFYNNEISEKSEIFDDQFSVERPDGSNFTLKIRSTKLEDSAMYFCASSVLGGGTEAFFGQGTRLTVV.

Only one count was recorded for this clone. The chain has TRBV6-5 and TRBJ2-1; D ambiguous. Germline V lookup: CDR1 MNHEY, CDR2 SVGAGI. Trimming removed 6 bases from V and 7 bases from J, with 19 bases in between. The CDR3 length is 15 residues. The CDR3, as DNA: TGTGCCAGCAGAGTTATAGGGCGAGCCGCAAATGAGCAGTTCTTC. Translation gives CASRVIGRAANEQFF.

The chain links TRBV7-2 to TRBJ2-1; D not certain. V shed 3 bases and J shed 1 base, with 10 bases lying between them. This CDR3 is 15 amino acids long. Looked up from germline, CDR1 is SGHTA and CDR2 is FQGNSA. CDR3 DNA sequence: TGTGCCAGCAGCTTGGGCCTGGGGTCCTACAATGAGCAGTTCTTC. Translation: CASSLGLGSYNEQFF.

V and J are TRBV27 and TRBJ1-4, with unresolved D. Germline V gene lookup returns CDR1 MNHEY and CDR2 SMNVEV (reference sequence). V gave up 3 bases and J gave up 3 bases, with 14 bases separating them. The CDR3 extends over 16 amino acids. The CDR3 DNA reads TGTGCCAGCAGTTTGCGGTTAGTTTCCCCTAATGAAAAACTGTTTTTT. It codes for CASSLRLVSPNEKLFF.

This clone was recorded only once. The DNA of the CDR3 is TGTGCCAGCAGCAGGGGGCTTGATCAGCCCCAGCATTTT. It codes for CASSRGLDQPQHF. The gene calls are TRBV28 and TRBJ1-5; 8 bases map to TRBD1. J gave up 5 bases and V 6 bases, and 3 bases lay outside the gene matches. Per germline, CDR1 MDHEN and CDR2 SYDVKM. CDR3 length: 13 amino acids.

CDR3 nucleotides: TGTGCCAGCAGCTTCACTCTAAACCGGGAGACCCAGTACTTC. Its protein product is CASSFTLNRETQYF. The chain carries TRBV7-8 and TRBJ2-5, with unresolved D. V dropped 3 bases and J dropped 5 bases, with 13 bases sitting between them. Germline CDR1 and CDR2: SGHVS and FQNEAQ. The CDR3 extends over 14 amino acids.

The V call is TRBV13, the J call TRBJ2-7; 8 nucleotides align to TRBD1. The germline CDR1 and CDR2 sequences are PRHDT and FYEKMQ (reference sequence). Losses at the gene ends were 5 bases for V and 4 bases for J; bases not matched to a gene: 4. This CDR3 comprises 13 residues. CDR3 loop: CASSHNRGYEQYF. The CDR3 DNA reads as TGTGCCAGCAGCCATAACAGGGGGTACGAGCAGTACTTC.

This clone was found once. The chain links TRBV10-1 to TRBJ1-1, with 9 bases fitting TRBD1. With V trimmed by 5 bases and J by 4 bases, 8 bases remained unmatched. The CDR3 spans 15 residues. The germline CDR1 and CDR2 sequences are WNHNN and SYGVQD (reference sequence). CDR3 in amino acids: CASSQRTGDRTEAFF. The DNA for the CDR3 is TGCGCCAGCAGTCAGAGGACAGGGGATCGCACTGAAGCTTTCTTT.

The gene calls are TRBV4-1 and TRBJ1-1; D gene uncertain. Germline CDR1 reads MGHRA; CDR2 reads YSYEKL. The CDR3 has 12 residues. Trimming removed 0 bases from V and 8 bases from J, with 7 bases in between. CDR3: CASSQDEVEAFF. Here the CDR3 DNA reads TGCGCCAGCAGCCAAGATGAAGTCGAAGCTTTCTTT.

The chain has TRBV29-1 and TRBJ2-1; possible D gene TRBD2, 6 bases. The CDR3 contains 13 residues. CDR1 and CDR2 from the germline V gene are SQVTM and ANQGSEA. The V end lost 2 bases, the J end lost 5 bases, and 10 bases lay between the germline ends. The CDR3 sequence: CSVELREDNEQFF. The DNA of the CDR3 is TGCAGCGTTGAATTGAGGGAGGACAATGAGCAGTTCTTC.

The chain has TRBV5-6 and TRBJ1-1; D unclear. CDR1 and CDR2 (germline): SGHDT, YYEEEE. V gave up 2 bases and J gave up 1 base, with 6 bases separating them. The CDR3 runs to 13 residues. CDR3 protein: CASSFSENTEAFF. The CDR3 coding sequence is TGTGCCAGCAGCTTTTCCGAGAACACTGAAGCTTTCTTT.

The J gene is TRBJ2-3, the V gene TRBV3-1 (or the pseudogene TRBV3-2); the D is unclear. With 1 base removed from V and 2 bases from J, the gap between germline ends came to 13 bases. The CDR3 sequence is 16 residues long. Germline V gene lookup returns CDR1 LGHDT and CDR2 YNNKEL (reference sequence). This CDR3 reads CASSQAPNSITDTQYF. The CDR3 nucleotides read TGTGCCAGCAGCCAAGCCCCTAATTCGATCACAGATACGCAGTATTTT.

This clone was recorded once. The chain has TRBV9 and TRBJ1-2; a weak D match, TRBD1 (5 bases). Trimming stripped 5 bases from V and 4 bases from J, with 18 bases between. The CDR3 has 15 amino acids. The germline V gene has CDR1 SGDLS and CDR2 YYNGEE. Written as DNA, the CDR3 is TGTGCCAGCAGTGAACAGGAGAGGAGTGGCTATGGCTACACCTTC. This sequence encodes CASSEQERSGYGYTF.

This clone was counted a single time. V and J are TRBV5-8 and TRBJ1-1; D is perhaps TRBD1 (5 bases). The CDR3 consists of 17 residues. Germline CDR1 SGHTS, CDR2 YDEGEE. V lost 2 bases and J lost 0, with 17 bases in between. The CDR3 nucleotides read TGTGCCAGCAGCTTTTCCATCTCGGGACTCATGAACACTGAAGCTTTCTTT. Its translation is CASSFSISGLMNTEAFF. Full variable domain (remainder filled in from reference TRBV5-8 and TRBJ1-1): EAGVTQSPTHLIKTRGQQATLRCSPISGHTSVYWYQQALGLGLQFLLWYDEGEERNRGNFPPRFSGRQFPNYSSELNVNALELEDSALYLCASSFSISGLMNTEAFFGQGTRLTVV.

The gene calls are TRBV30 and TRBJ1-4; D ambiguous. The V end was cut by 4 bases, the J end by 8 bases, with 11 bases between. CDR1 and CDR2 from the germline V gene are GTSNPN and SVGIG (reference sequence). This CDR3 is built from 12 residues. CDR3 sequence reads: CAWNLSGEKLFF. The CDR3 DNA sequence: TGTGCCTGGAATTTATCCGGGGAAAAACTGTTTTTT.

This clone was observed a single time. The J gene is TRBJ2-5, the V gene TRBV28; D is uncertain. The V end was cut by 8 bases, the J end by 2 bases, with 9 bases between. The CDR3 has 12 residues. The germline V gene encodes CDR1 MDHEN and CDR2 SYDVKM. CDR3: CASCQRQETQYF. Written as DNA, the CDR3 is TGTGCCAGCTGCCAGAGGCAAGAGACCCAGTACTTC.

V gene TRBV3-1 (or the pseudogene TRBV3-2) combines with J gene TRBJ2-1; TRBD2 matches 10 bases. The CDR3 is made up of 17 amino acids. V lost 1 base to trimming and J lost 7 bases; unmatched junction nucleotides: 10. The V gene's germline CDR1 is LGHDT and CDR2 YNNKEL (reference sequence). The CDR3 coding sequence is TGTGCCAGCAGCCAAGGAATGCGAGGACTAGCGGCGAATGAGCAGTTCTTC. This gives the protein CASSQGMRGLAANEQFF.

The genes are TRBV3-1 (or the pseudogene TRBV3-2) and TRBJ1-5; 9 bases map to TRBD1. Germline-derived CDR1 and CDR2 are LGHDT and YNNKEL (reference sequence). J lost 7 bases, V lost 3 bases, and 7 bases had no gene match. The CDR3 is 15 residues long. The CDR3 here is CASSQGQGITQPQHF. The CDR3 DNA reads as TGTGCCAGCAGCCAGGGACAGGGAATCACCCAGCCCCAGCATTTT.

This sequence joins TRBV9 and TRBJ2-2, with D hard to call. With 1 base removed from V and 6 bases from J, the gap between germline ends came to 10 bases. CDR1 and CDR2 (germline): SGDLS, YYNGEE. This CDR3 is built from 14 residues. In nucleotides, the CDR3 is TGTGCCAGCAGCGTAAGCGAGTTCTCCGGGGAGCTGTTTTTT. It specifies CASSVSEFSGELFF.

The chain uses TRBV9 and TRBJ1-2; the match to TRBD1 covers 7 bases. CDR3 length: 13 residues. CDR1 SGDLS and CDR2 YYNGEE come from the germline V gene. With V trimmed by 3 bases and J by 3 bases, 2 bases remained unmatched. The CDR3 sequence is CASSGGQHYGYTF. The DNA for the CDR3 is TGTGCCAGCAGCGGGGGACAGCACTATGGCTACACCTTC.

The rearrangement links TRBV19 to TRBJ1-5; D remains unclear. The CDR3 sequence is 12 residues long. CDR1 and CDR2 from the germline V gene are LNHDA and SQIVND (reference sequence). Trimming shortened V by 5 bases and J by 9 bases, and 11 bases separated the two germline ends. The CDR3 DNA is TGTGCCAGTAGTCCCGGGGTTTGGCCCCAGCATTTT. Its protein is CASSPGVWPQHF. The entire variable domain, with the rest obtained from reference TRBV19 and TRBJ1-5, is as follows: DGGITQSPKYLFRKEGQNVTLSCEQNLNHDAMYWYRQDPGQGLRLIYYSQIVNDFQKGDIAEGYSVSREKKESFPLTVTSAQKNPTAFYLCASSPGVWPQHFGDGTRLSIL.